The 16 T cell receptor beta chains below all came from one sample that was sequenced in a study of blood T cell repertoires in COVID-19. This table comes from immunoSEQ multiplex PCR, and its TCRdb copy is limited to in-frame clones, with some not included. This table holds approximately 190,000 clones, under 85% found once. Sequencing was performed on peripheral blood. These receptors originate from a middle-aged woman with acute or convalescent COVID-19.

The chain carries TRBV7-9 and TRBJ1-1, with 10 bases aligning to TRBD1. Trimming took 1 base from V and 1 from J; bases not matched to a gene: 0. Germline CDR1 SEHNR, CDR2 FQNEAQ (reference sequence). The CDR3 contains 15 residues. Written as DNA, the CDR3 is TGTGCCAGCAGCTTAGGACAGGGGGCGAACACTGAAGCTTTCTTT. Translating gives CASSLGQGANTEAFF.

V gene TRBV3-1 (or the pseudogene TRBV3-2) combines with J gene TRBJ2-7; D remains unclear. The CDR3 consists of 16 residues. Looked up from germline, CDR1 is LGHDT and CDR2 is YNNKEL (reference sequence). Between the trimmed V and J ends, which lost 0 bases and 7 bases, there was a span of 19 bases. CDR3 loop: CASSQDLSFPVREQYF. CDR3 DNA: TGTGCCAGCAGCCAAGATCTCAGTTTTCCTGTGCGGGAGCAGTACTTC.

The chain combines TRBV5-5 with TRBJ2-6; perhaps TRBD1 as D (5 bases). Trimming took off 3 bases at V and 12 bases at J, with 19 bases between the two ends. Germline V gene lookup returns CDR1 SGHKS and CDR2 YYEKEE (reference sequence). The CDR3 extends over 15 amino acids. CDR3 residues: CASSSETTELGVLTF. Here the CDR3 DNA reads TGTGCCAGCAGCTCGGAAACGACAGAGCTTGGCGTCCTGACTTTC.

In this sample, this clone turned up once. The J gene is TRBJ1-1, the V gene TRBV2, with 9 bases lining up with TRBD1. The CDR3 covers 12 residues. J gave up 10 bases and V 6 bases, and 6 bases lay outside the gene matches. CDR1 SNHLY and CDR2 FYNNEI come from the germline V gene. CDR3 residues: CASSIQGAAAFF. The CDR3 DNA is TGTGCCAGCAGCATACAGGGGGCGGCAGCTTTCTTT.

The chain combines TRBV19 with TRBJ1-1; no reliable D call. The CDR3 is 13 residues long. Germline-derived CDR1 and CDR2 are LNHDA and SQIVND (reference sequence). V lost 3 bases to trimming and J lost 1 base, with 6 bases between them. CDR3 DNA sequence: TGTGCCAGTAGTATGCTGAGGAACACTGAAGCTTTCTTT. Translation gives CASSMLRNTEAFF.

V is TRBV2 and J is TRBJ2-2; no reliable D call. V lost 7 bases and J lost 5, with 5 bases in between. CDR3 size: 11 residues. From germline, CDR1 is SNHLY and CDR2 FYNNEI. DNA of the CDR3: TGTGCCAGCATTATAACCGGGGAGCTGTTTTTT. This codes for CASIITGELFF.

CDR3 sequence (DNA): TGTGCCAGCAGTTTAAAGAGGGAGGGCGGTACCCGGGCCCAGTACTTC. Amino acid sequence: CASSLKREGGTRAQYF. The chain couples TRBV28 to TRBJ2-5; TRBD2 matches 7 bases. The germline V gene has CDR1 MDHEN and CDR2 SYDVKM. The CDR3 has 16 residues. Trimming took 2 bases from V and 9 from J; bases not matched to a gene: 15.

The V call is TRBV5-8, the J call TRBJ2-7; D remains unclear. Per germline, CDR1 SGHTS and CDR2 YDEGEE. The CDR3 contains 11 residues. Trimming left V 3 bases short and J 3 bases short, with 4 bases between. CDR3: CASSSHYEQYF. The CDR3 nucleotides are TGTGCCAGCAGCTCCCACTACGAGCAGTACTTC.

The V and J genes are TRBV7-9 and TRBJ2-4, with TRBD2 as a possible D gene (5 bases). Trimming shortened V by 3 bases and J by 1 base, and 10 bases separated the two germline ends. CDR1 SEHNR and CDR2 FQNEAQ come from the germline V gene (reference sequence). This CDR3 is built from 15 residues. Here the CDR3 DNA reads TGTGCCAGCAGCTTGTTCGGGGAGGCCAAAAACATTCAGTACTTC. Protein sequence: CASSLFGEAKNIQYF. The full variable domain, rest sourced from reference TRBV7-9 and TRBJ2-4, is DTGVSQNPRHKITKRGQNVTFRCDPISEHNRLYWYRQTLGQGPEFLTYFQNEAQLEKSRLLSDRFSAERPKGSFSTLEIQRTEQGDSAMYLCASSLFGEAKNIQYFGAGTRLSVL.

The V call is TRBV6-5, the J call TRBJ1-4; D uncertain. The germline CDR1 and CDR2 sequences are MNHEY and SVGAGI. The CDR3 runs to 12 residues. The V and J ends lost 6 bases and 4 bases respectively, with 6 bases between them. CDR3 region: CASRLINEKLFF. For the CDR3, the DNA is TGTGCCAGCAGACTAATTAATGAAAAACTGTTTTTT.

This sequence joins TRBV3-1 (or the pseudogene TRBV3-2) and TRBJ1-6; possibly TRBD1 for D (5 bases). Germline V gene lookup returns CDR1 LGHDT and CDR2 YNNKEL (reference sequence). The CDR3 spans 15 residues. Trimming removed 1 base from V and 9 bases from J, with 13 bases in between. CDR3 region: CASSQGWGISSPLHF. CDR3 bases: TGTGCCAGCAGCCAAGGCTGGGGCATCAGTTCACCCCTCCACTTT.

The chain couples TRBV10-2 to TRBJ1-1, with a possible D match to TRBD1 (6 bases). V was clipped by 6 bases and J by 1 base, with 6 bases between them. The CDR3 extends over 12 amino acids. CDR1 WSHSY and CDR2 SAAADI come from the germline V gene. The CDR3 here is CASRDRNTEAFF. CDR3 sequence (DNA): TGCGCCAGCAGGGACAGGAACACTGAAGCTTTCTTT.

This clone has just a few counts. This chain links TRBV7-3 with TRBJ1-2; perhaps TRBD1 as D (6 bases). Trimming removed 2 bases at V and 7 bases at J, with 14 bases between. Germline CDR1 SGHTA, CDR2 FQGTGA. The CDR3 spans 14 residues. For the CDR3, the DNA is TGTGCCAGCAGCTTAGGATACAGGGAGGGTGGCTACACCTTC. Amino acids: CASSLGYREGGYTF.

V usage is TRBV7-6 and J usage is TRBJ1-3; TRBD1 aligns across 10 bases. The J segment lost 2 bases and the V segment lost 5 bases, leaving 6 bases of the junction unmatched. Germline V lookup: CDR1 SGHVS, CDR2 FNYEAQ. The CDR3 is made up of 16 amino acids. The CDR3 loop is CASSTRQGAAGNTIYF. CDR3 nucleotide sequence: TGTGCCAGCAGCACCAGACAGGGGGCGGCTGGAAACACCATATATTTT.

This chain links TRBV4-1 with TRBJ1-1, with a possible D match to TRBD1 (6 bases). Per the germline V gene, CDR1 is MGHRA and CDR2 is YSYEKL. CDR3 size: 13 residues. V was clipped by 3 bases and J by 7 bases, with 12 bases between them. The CDR3 loop reads CASSHNGQSEAFF. The CDR3 DNA follows: TGCGCCAGCAGCCACAATGGACAGAGTGAAGCTTTCTTT.

V usage is TRBV19 and J usage is TRBJ1-5; no reliable D call. Germline values: CDR1 LNHDA, CDR2 SQIVND (reference sequence). The CDR3 consists of 18 residues. The ends were cut back, 4 bases at V and 0 bases at J, with 19 bases in the middle. The CDR3 coding sequence is TGTGCCAGTAGTAGGGAGGGATCCTCCCCGTATAGCAATCAGCCCCAGCATTTT. It is translated as CASSREGSSPYSNQPQHF.